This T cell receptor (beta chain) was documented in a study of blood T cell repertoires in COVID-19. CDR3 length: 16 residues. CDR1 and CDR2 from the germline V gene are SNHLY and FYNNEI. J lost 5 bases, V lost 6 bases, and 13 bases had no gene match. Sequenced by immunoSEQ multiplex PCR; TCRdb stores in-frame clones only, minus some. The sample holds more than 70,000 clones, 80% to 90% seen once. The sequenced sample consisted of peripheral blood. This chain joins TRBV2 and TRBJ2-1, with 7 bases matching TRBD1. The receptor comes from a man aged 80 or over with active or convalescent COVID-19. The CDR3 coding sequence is TGTGCCAGCAGGCGCCCGGGGACAGTCACGGACAATGAGCAGTTCTTC. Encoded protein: CASRRPGTVTDNEQFF.